This entry features one TCR beta chain sequence. Its antigen is not identified. CDR3 size: 12 residues. Looked up from germline, CDR1 is MNHEY and CDR2 is SVGAGI. V lost 2 bases, J lost 5 bases, and 7 bases lay in between. Using immunoSEQ multiplex PCR, the repertoire was profiled, and TCRdb retains in-frame clones only, with some absent. The data hold 50,000 to 70,000 clones, with approximately 90% observed a single time. The entry originates in a study of OX40 agonist ivuxolimab in advanced cancers. Whole-study findings and limits: Low normalized T-cell clonal expansion also characterized some of the nonresponders. The investigators did not determine what antigen specificity the expanded peripheral T cells had. Clonal expansion was seen in CD4+ and CD8+ blood T cells by week 6 at 0.1 to 3.0 mg/kg.

The V call is TRBV6-5, the J call TRBJ2-7; the D gene is possibly TRBD1 (6 bases). The clonotype originates from an adult with an advanced solid tumor such as melanoma, head and neck, liver or kidney cancer. The specimen was CD4+ or CD8+ T cells sorted from blood, collected in a trial of the OX40 agonist ivuxolimab. DNA of the CDR3: TGTGCCAGCAGTTACGGGGGCCACGAGCAGTACTTC. Translated: CASSYGGHEQYF.